The 28 T cell receptor beta chains below all came from one sample that was sequenced in a study of T-cell memory formation after mild COVID-19. TCRdb analysed the 5' RACE reads with MiXCR anew, one entry per CDR3 protein. The sample carries 470,000 or so distinct CDR3 sequences, around 19% recorded once. The material sequenced was PBMCs or a T cell subset sorted from them (not recorded which). The receptors stem from an adult woman who had mild COVID-19 (a few samples of this study predate the infection). Cell type and time point are not known.

This clonotype was seen more than once but under ten times. The chain joins TRBV20-1 to TRBJ1-1; D gene ambiguous. There are 13 residues in the CDR3. The germline V and J ends were trimmed by 4 bases and 3 bases, with 12 bases remaining between them. CDR1 is DFQATT, CDR2 SNEGSKA, per germline (reference sequence). The CDR3 spells CSAKPGSHTEAFF. The CDR3 bases are TGCAGTGCTAAACCGGGGTCCCACACTGAAGCTTTCTTT.

This clonotype was recorded a few times. V is TRBV12-3 or TRBV12-4 and J is TRBJ2-1, with D perhaps matching TRBD1 (5 bases). The length of the CDR3 is 15 residues. Trimming cost V 6 bases and J 5 bases, with 17 bases left between them. CDR3 protein: CASSPRGSGNNEQFF. CDR3 nucleotides: TGTGCCAGCAGCCCTCGTGGGTCAGGGAACAATGAGCAGTTCTTC.

In this sample, this clonotype turned up a few times. This rearrangement joins TRBV12-3 or TRBV12-4 to TRBJ2-7; maybe TRBD2 (5 bases). The CDR3 loop spans 15 amino acids. Trimming removed 3 bases at V and 0 bases at J, with 12 bases between. Written as DNA, the CDR3 is TGTGCCAGCAGTTTCTTAGCGACCAGCTCCTACGAGCAGTACTTC. Protein: CASSFLATSSYEQYF.

This clonotype was seen many times. The chain couples TRBV4-1 to TRBJ2-1, with D unclear. The V end lost 3 bases, the J end lost 4 bases, and 10 bases lay between the germline ends. Germline lookup yields CDR1 MGHRA and CDR2 YSYEKL. This CDR3 has 14 amino acids. The CDR3 DNA reads TGCGCCAGCAGCCACCCTACTCCATACAATGAGCAGTTCTTC. Translating it yields CASSHPTPYNEQFF.

This clonotype was seen more than once but under ten times. The rearrangement uses TRBV3-1 and TRBJ2-7, with a weak D call TRBD2 (6 bases). CDR1 is LGHDT, CDR2 YNNKEL, per germline (reference sequence). Trimming removed 7 bases at V and 1 base at J, with 11 bases between. The CDR3 has 13 amino acids. CDR3 sequence: CASTGGESYEQYF. In nucleotides, the CDR3 is TGTGCCAGCACCGGCGGGGAATCCTACGAGCAGTACTTC.

This clonotype was counted only a few times. V usage is TRBV25-1 and J usage is TRBJ2-5; tentatively, D is TRBD1 (6 bases). This CDR3 spans 11 amino acids. Trimming took 6 bases from V and 6 from J, leaving 8 bases between them. From germline, CDR1 is MGHDK and CDR2 SYGVNS. CDR3 coding DNA: TGTGCCAGCAGCAGGGGTCAGACCCAGTACTTC. It encodes CASSRGQTQYF. Variable domain in full (rest from reference TRBV25-1 and TRBJ2-5): EADIYQTPRYLVIGTGKKITLECSQTMGHDKMYWYQQDPGMELHLIHYSYGVNSTEKGDLSSESTVSRIRTEHFPLTLESARPSHTSQYLCASSRGQTQYFGPGTRLLVL.

The CDR3 sequence: CASSAELGEQFF. In DNA form, the CDR3 reads TGCGCCAGCAGCGCTGAGCTCGGTGAGCAGTTCTTC. The chain combines TRBV4-1 with TRBJ2-1; D remains unclear. CDR3 size: 12 residues. The ends were cut back, 5 bases at V and 9 bases at J, with 11 bases in the middle. Germline lookup yields CDR1 MGHRA and CDR2 YSYEKL.

The chain is built from TRBV4-1 and TRBJ2-7; tentatively, D is TRBD2 (5 bases). V was clipped by 1 base and J by 3 bases, with 10 bases between them. The CDR3 has 14 residues. CDR1 is MGHRA and CDR2 is YSYEKL in the germline V gene. CDR3 sequence reads: CASSQGIGIYEQYF. The CDR3 region has the DNA TGCGCCAGCAGCCAAGGGATCGGGATCTACGAGCAGTACTTC.

Written as DNA, the CDR3 is TGCAGCGTTGAATCTAGCGTAAACTCCTACGAGCAGTACTTC. Translating gives CSVESSVNSYEQYF. The chain carries TRBV29-1 and TRBJ2-7; weak D call: TRBD2 (6 bases). CDR3 length: 14 residues. Germline values: CDR1 SQVTM, CDR2 ANQGSEA. Trimming removed 2 bases at V and 0 bases at J, with 11 bases between.

V gene TRBV4-3 combines with J gene TRBJ2-7; 8 nucleotides match TRBD2. The V gene's germline CDR1 is LGHNA and CDR2 YSLEER. V lost 4 bases, J lost 1 base, and 9 bases stayed unmatched. This CDR3 is 16 amino acids long. This CDR3 reads CASSPGPSGLSYEQYF. CDR3 sequence (DNA): TGCGCCAGCAGCCCGGGTCCTAGCGGGCTGTCCTACGAGCAGTACTTC.

This chain joins TRBV4-1 and TRBJ1-2, with 7 positions matching TRBD1. V shed 5 bases, J shed 2 bases, and the junction held 2 bases outside the gene matches. This CDR3 comprises 13 residues. Germline V CDR1 and CDR2: MGHRA, YSYEKL. The CDR3 spells CASSWDSNYGYTF. The CDR3 coding sequence is TGCGCCAGCAGCTGGGACAGCAACTATGGCTACACCTTC.

This sequence joins TRBV20-1 and TRBJ2-7; either TRBD1 or TRBD2 may fit D (6 bases each). The germline V gene encodes CDR1 DFQATT and CDR2 SNEGSKA (reference sequence). V lost 0 bases and J 6 bases, leaving 18 bases between the germline ends. The CDR3 runs 15 residues. The CDR3 region has the DNA TGCAGTGCTAGAGATCGAAGGGGGGTGCGGTCCGAGCAGTACTTC. It yields the protein CSARDRRGVRSEQYF.

The V and J genes are TRBV5-1 and TRBJ1-4; no firm D call. This CDR3 is built from 13 residues. Trimming stripped 7 bases from V and 8 bases from J, with 15 bases between. Germline values: CDR1 SGHRS, CDR2 YFSETQ. The CDR3 sequence: CASSGELREKLFF. The DNA of the CDR3 is TGCGCCAGCTCTGGAGAATTGAGGGAAAAACTGTTTTTT.

This clonotype was counted only a few times. The chain recombines TRBV20-1 with TRBJ2-2, with TRBD1 as a possible D gene (6 bases). V was shortened by 6 bases and J by 0 bases, with 11 bases between the two germline ends. The germline gives CDR1 DFQATT, CDR2 SNEGSKA (reference sequence). This CDR3 is built from 14 residues. In nucleotides, the CDR3 is TGCAGTGCCGGCCGACAGGCGAACACCGGGGAGCTGTTTTTT. Translation: CSAGRQANTGELFF.

The chain employs TRBV7-2 and TRBJ1-4; D unresolved. This CDR3 is 13 amino acids long. Trimming pared 5 bases from V and 8 bases from J, leaving 12 bases between. Germline V lookup: CDR1 SGHTA, CDR2 FQGNSA. The CDR3 region has the DNA TGTGCCAGCAGCCCCTCCCGGGTGGAAAAACTGTTTTTT. This gives the protein CASSPSRVEKLFF.

This clonotype was counted only a few times. The chain links TRBV5-1 to TRBJ2-7; a weak D match, TRBD1 (5 bases). Trimming left V 2 bases short and J 0 bases short, with 9 bases between. This CDR3 comprises 14 residues. CDR1 and CDR2 (germline): SGHRS, YFSETQ. The CDR3 sequence is CASSFSTASYEQYF. Written as DNA, the CDR3 is TGCGCCAGCAGCTTTTCGACAGCCTCCTACGAGCAGTACTTC.

This chain links TRBV2 with TRBJ2-3, with TRBD1 matching 9 bases. CDR1 and CDR2 (germline): SNHLY, FYNNEI. With V trimmed by 9 bases and J by 4 bases, 2 bases remained unmatched. The CDR3 has 12 amino acids. The CDR3 spells CARQGAPDTQYF. The CDR3 nucleotides read TGTGCCAGACAGGGGGCCCCAGATACGCAGTATTTT.

This clonotype was observed a few times. CDR3 sequence: CASSKARGGENIQYF. The CDR3 bases are TGTGCCAGCAGCAAAGCGAGGGGAGGGGAGAACATTCAGTACTTC. The V gene is TRBV21-1, the J gene TRBJ2-4; TRBD2 was called by the table and not checked on the DNA. TRBV21-1 is assigned pseudogene status. The CDR3 has 15 residues.

V and J are TRBV4-1 and TRBJ1-1; 7 nucleotides align to TRBD1. Trimming at V came to 5 bases and at J to 1 base, leaving 13 bases not matched to a gene. The CDR3 runs to 17 residues. CDR1 is MGHRA, CDR2 YSYEKL, per germline. The CDR3 DNA is TGCGCCAGCAGCATACGAATGCCGGGACAGCGGAACACTGAAGCTTTCTTT. Protein: CASSIRMPGQRNTEAFF.

The chain is built from TRBV21-1 and TRBJ1-5; TRBD1, as called in the table, went unchecked against the DNA. TRBV21-1 is assigned pseudogene status. The CDR3 is made up of 22 amino acids. CDR3 protein: CASSNLPNVRRGQGVLGEPQHF. CDR3 DNA: TGTGCCAGCAGCAATCTACCAAACGTCAGGAGGGGACAGGGGGTCCTAGGGGAGCCCCAGCATTTT.

This rearrangement joins TRBV6-5 to TRBJ2-7; 10 bases match TRBD2. The CDR3 is 15 residues long. Germline-derived CDR1 and CDR2 are MNHEY and SVGAGI. Trimming at V came to 2 bases and at J to 3 bases, leaving 4 bases not matched to a gene. The CDR3 region is CASSYGSSGSYEQYF. CDR3 DNA: TGTGCCAGCAGTTACGGGTCTAGCGGGAGCTACGAGCAGTACTTC.

This chain links TRBV12-3 or TRBV12-4 with TRBJ1-2; the D gene is possibly TRBD1 (6 bases). Trimming left V 4 bases short and J 7 bases short, with 19 bases between. This CDR3 contains 15 residues. CDR3 region: CASSSPQGNKGGYTF. The CDR3 nucleotides are TGTGCCAGCAGTTCCCCACAGGGTAATAAAGGTGGCTACACCTTC.

This clonotype showed up just a few times. The chain is built from TRBV6-6 and TRBJ2-5; D not resolved. This CDR3 spans 11 amino acids. Trimming removed 3 bases at V and 5 bases at J, with 4 bases between. The germline V gene has CDR1 MNHNY and CDR2 SVGAGI (reference sequence). The CDR3 nucleotides read TGTGCCAGCAGTTATCCTGAGACCCAGTACTTC. Translating it yields CASSYPETQYF.

CDR3 in DNA: TGCGCCAGCAGCTCTGACACCCTGAACACTGAAGCTTTCTTT. This encodes CASSSDTLNTEAFF. The genes are TRBV5-1 and TRBJ1-1; no clear D. V was pared by 3 bases and J by 0 bases, with 9 bases between. Germline values: CDR1 SGHRS, CDR2 YFSETQ. The CDR3 contains 14 residues.

This clonotype was observed at least ten times. The J gene is TRBJ2-3, the V gene TRBV6-1; tentatively, D is TRBD1 (5 bases). The CDR3 has 16 amino acids. In germline, CDR1 is MNHNS, CDR2 SASEGT. V was pared by 4 bases and J by 0 bases, with 14 bases between. CDR3 DNA: TGTGCCAGCAGTGTTCAGGGTAGGGTTAGCACAGATACGCAGTATTTT. It specifies CASSVQGRVSTDTQYF.

The J gene is TRBJ2-1, the V gene TRBV6-6; D not certain. Trimming removed 8 bases at V and 6 bases at J, with 11 bases between. CDR1 and CDR2 from the germline V gene are MNHNY and SVGAGI (reference sequence). The CDR3 length is 12 residues. The CDR3 bases are TGTGCCAGCGATATAGGGATCAATGAGCAGTTCTTC. It codes for CASDIGINEQFF.

In its sample, this clonotype was seen a few times. The chain combines TRBV6-6 with TRBJ1-1; 9 bases fit TRBD1. Germline V lookup: CDR1 MNHNY, CDR2 SVGAGI (reference sequence). The length of the CDR3 is 14 residues. The V segment lost 6 bases and the J segment 6 bases; nucleotides outside the gene matches: 8. The CDR3 DNA sequence: TGTGCCAGCAGACGACAGGGGGAATCCGCTGAAGCTTTCTTT. Its protein is CASRRQGESAEAFF.

In this sample, this clonotype turned up a few times. At one end, the junction sequence differs from germline, possibly due to a read error. V is TRBV7-8 and J is TRBJ2-1; D could derive from TRBD1 or TRBD2 (5 bases each). The CDR3 is 16 residues long. Germline V gene sequence: CDR1 SGHVS, CDR2 FQNEAQ. The DNA for the CDR3 is TGTGCCAGCAGCCTCAGCAGACTAATCTACAGGTACCATTCGTCCTTC. It specifies CASSLSRLIYRYHSSF.